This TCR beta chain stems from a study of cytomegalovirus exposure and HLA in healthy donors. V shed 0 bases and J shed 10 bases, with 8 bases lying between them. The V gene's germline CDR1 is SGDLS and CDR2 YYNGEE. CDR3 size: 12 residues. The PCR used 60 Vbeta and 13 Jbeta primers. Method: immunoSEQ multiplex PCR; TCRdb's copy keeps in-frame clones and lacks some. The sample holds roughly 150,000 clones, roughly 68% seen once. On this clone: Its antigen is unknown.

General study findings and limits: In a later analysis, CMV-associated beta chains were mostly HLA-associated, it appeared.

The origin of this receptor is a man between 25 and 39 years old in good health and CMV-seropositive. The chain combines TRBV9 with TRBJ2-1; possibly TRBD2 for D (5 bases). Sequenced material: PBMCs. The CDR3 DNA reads TGTGCCAGCAGCGTAGGTGAGCGGGAGCAGTTCTTC. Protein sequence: CASSVGEREQFF.